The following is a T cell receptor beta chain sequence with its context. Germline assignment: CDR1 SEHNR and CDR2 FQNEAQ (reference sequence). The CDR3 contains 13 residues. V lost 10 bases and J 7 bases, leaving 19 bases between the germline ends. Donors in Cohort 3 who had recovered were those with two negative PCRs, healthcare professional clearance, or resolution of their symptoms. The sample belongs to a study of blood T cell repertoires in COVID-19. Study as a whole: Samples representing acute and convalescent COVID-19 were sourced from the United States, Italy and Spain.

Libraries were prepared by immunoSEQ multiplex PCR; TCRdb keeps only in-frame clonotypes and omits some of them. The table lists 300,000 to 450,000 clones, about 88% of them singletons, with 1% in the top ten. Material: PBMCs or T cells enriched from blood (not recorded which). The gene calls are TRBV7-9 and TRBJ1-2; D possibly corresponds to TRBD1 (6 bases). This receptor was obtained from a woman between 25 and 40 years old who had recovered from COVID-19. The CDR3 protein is CATNPGGAGGYTF. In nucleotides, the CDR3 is TGTGCCACGAACCCGGGGGGCGCCGGTGGCTACACCTTC.